What follows are 8 T cell receptor beta chains derived from one specimen sequenced in a study of blood T cell repertoires in COVID-19. The data were produced by immunoSEQ multiplex PCR, yet TCRdb's version contains in-frame clones alone and is incomplete. The table includes about 160,000 clones, around 82% detected once. The specimen sequenced was PBMCs or T cells enriched from blood (not recorded which). The receptor source for this set is a woman in her fifties or sixties in a cohort exposed to, infected with or recovered from COVID-19 (not recorded which).

The chain has TRBV11-2 and TRBJ1-1; a weak D match, TRBD1 (6 bases). CDR1 and CDR2 from the germline V gene are SGHAT and FQNNGV. V was trimmed by 2 bases and J by 1 base, leaving 11 bases between them. The CDR3 has 15 residues. CDR3 DNA: TGTGCCAGCAGCTTACCCGGGACAACGAACACTGAAGCTTTCTTT. It specifies CASSLPGTTNTEAFF.

The gene calls are TRBV11-2 and TRBJ2-7, with TRBD2 matching 7 bases. Germline loops: CDR1 SGHAT, CDR2 FQNNGV. Unmatched junction bases numbered 10, after V lost 5 bases and J lost 6 bases. CDR3 length: 14 amino acids. The CDR3 sequence: CASSGGRVVGEQYF. In DNA, the CDR3 is TGTGCCAGCAGCGGGGGGAGGGTGGTAGGCGAGCAGTACTTC.

The chain links TRBV3-1 (or the pseudogene TRBV3-2) to TRBJ2-1, with a weak D call TRBD2 (5 bases). Germline V gene lookup returns CDR1 LGHDT and CDR2 YNNKEL (reference sequence). CDR3 length: 17 amino acids. Trimming took 1 base from V and 5 from J, leaving 18 bases between them. CDR3: CASSQAAWESFHNEQFF. For the CDR3, the DNA is TGTGCCAGCAGCCAAGCGGCCTGGGAGTCTTTCCACAATGAGCAGTTCTTC.

The rearrangement links TRBV24-1 to TRBJ2-2, with D perhaps TRBD1 (5 bases). Trimming left V 5 bases short and J 5 bases short, with 11 bases between. The CDR3 is 14 residues long. The germline gives CDR1 KGHDR, CDR2 SFDVKD. The CDR3 protein is CATSGQGRTGELFF. In DNA form, the CDR3 reads TGTGCCACCAGTGGGCAGGGCAGGACCGGGGAGCTGTTTTTT.

V is TRBV7-2 and J is TRBJ2-3; 10 nucleotides match TRBD1. The trim removed 1 base at V and 8 bases at J, leaving 3 bases unmatched. This CDR3 has 14 residues. Germline V gene data show CDR1 as SGHTA and CDR2 as FQGNSA. The CDR3 loop is CASSLEWTGGTQYF. DNA for the CDR3: TGTGCCAGCAGCTTAGAATGGACAGGGGGTACGCAGTATTTT. Complete variable domain (other parts from reference TRBV7-2 and TRBJ2-3): GAGVSQSPSNKVTEKGKDVELRCDPISGHTALYWYRQSLGQGLEFLIYFQGNSAPDKSGLPSDRFSAERTGGSVSTLTIQRTQQEDSAVYLCASSLEWTGGTQYFGPGTRLTVL.

The chain uses TRBV25-1 and TRBJ1-1, with a possible D match to TRBD1 (6 bases). The germline V and J ends were trimmed by 6 bases and 0 bases, with 14 bases remaining between them. The CDR3 consists of 15 residues. Germline V gives CDR1 MGHDK, CDR2 SYGVNS. CDR3 region: CASRPHGDMNTEAFF. The CDR3 coding sequence is TGTGCCAGCAGGCCACACGGGGACATGAACACTGAAGCTTTCTTT.

V usage is TRBV29-1 and J usage is TRBJ2-1; 10 bases are shared with TRBD2. The J segment lost 9 bases and the V segment lost 8 bases, leaving 13 bases of the junction unmatched. The CDR3 covers 14 residues. Germline CDR1 SQVTM, CDR2 ANQGSEA. CDR3 DNA sequence: TGCAGCTCACAGCGGGAGGGCCCGGGGGTTGAGCAGTTCTTC. Translation gives CSSQREGPGVEQFF.

For this clone: The same CDR3 also results from other DNA sequences found in this sample. CDR3 DNA sequence: TGTGCCAGCAGCCAACCAGGGCGGAACACTGAAGCTTTCTTT. Translated: CASSQPGRNTEAFF. The J gene is TRBJ1-1, the V gene TRBV3-1 (or the pseudogene TRBV3-2), with D maybe TRBD1 (5 bases). V gave up 2 bases and J gave up 1 base, with 8 bases separating them. The CDR3 covers 14 residues. Looked up from germline, CDR1 is LGHDT and CDR2 is YNNKEL (reference sequence).